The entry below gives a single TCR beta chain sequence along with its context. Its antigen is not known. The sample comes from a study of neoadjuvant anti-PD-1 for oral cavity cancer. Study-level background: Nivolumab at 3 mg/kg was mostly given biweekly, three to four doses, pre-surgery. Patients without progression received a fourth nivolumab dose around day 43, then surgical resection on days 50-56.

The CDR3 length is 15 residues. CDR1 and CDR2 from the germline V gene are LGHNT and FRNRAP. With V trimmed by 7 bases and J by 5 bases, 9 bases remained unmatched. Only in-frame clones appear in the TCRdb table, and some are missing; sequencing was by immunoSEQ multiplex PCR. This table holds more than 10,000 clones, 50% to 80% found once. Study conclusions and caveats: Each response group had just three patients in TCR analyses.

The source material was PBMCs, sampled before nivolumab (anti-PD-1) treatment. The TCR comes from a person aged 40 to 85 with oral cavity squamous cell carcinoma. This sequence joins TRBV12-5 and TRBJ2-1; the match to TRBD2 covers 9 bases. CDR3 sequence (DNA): TGTGCTAGTGCCCAGGGCGGGAGGGCTGACAATGAGCAGTTCTTC. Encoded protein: CASAQGGRADNEQFF.